The 22 T cell receptor beta chains presented below share a single source sample, sequenced in a study of CD8 T cells in ankylosing spondylitis. TCRdb independently ran MiXCR on the 5' RACE reads; one entry per CDR3 protein. The sample contains around 150,000 distinct CDR3 sequences, 10% to 12% of which appear only once. Material: blood, either unsorted or a sorted T cell fraction (not recorded which). The source is a female donor with ankylosing spondylitis or in good health (not recorded which).

At least ten counts were recorded for this clonotype. The rearrangement links TRBV20-1 to TRBJ1-1; D is unresolved. The V end was cut by 5 bases, the J end by 8 bases, with 15 bases between. Germline values: CDR1 DFQATT, CDR2 SNEGSKA (reference sequence). The CDR3 is 12 amino acids. The CDR3 is CSAQREGGEAFF. Here the CDR3 DNA reads TGCAGTGCTCAGAGAGAGGGAGGCGAAGCTTTCTTT.

There are many counts of this clonotype. This chain joins TRBV29-1 and TRBJ1-1; D uncertain. Deletions cut 6 bases from V and 0 bases from J, with 11 bases between. Looked up from germline, CDR1 is SQVTM and CDR2 is ANQGSEA. This CDR3 is built from 13 residues. The CDR3 DNA follows: TGCAGCGTAGAGGCGGGGATGAACACTGAAGCTTTCTTT. Amino acid sequence: CSVEAGMNTEAFF.

This clonotype was found a few times. Relative to the germline gene, one junction end is altered; a read error may explain this. The V call is TRBV5-1, the J call TRBJ1-2; 7 bases match TRBD1. In germline, CDR1 is SGHRS, CDR2 YFSETQ. The CDR3 sequence is 15 residues long. The CDR3 nucleotides read TGCGCCAGCAGCTCTTCCGGGACAGCGAACTATGGCTACCCCTTC. Protein product: CASSSSGTANYGYPF.

This clonotype was counted ten times or more. This chain links TRBV5-1 with TRBJ1-5; no definite D call. Germline-derived CDR1 and CDR2 are SGHRS and YFSETQ. This CDR3 comprises 15 residues. V was clipped by 4 bases and J by 2 bases, with 13 bases between them. CDR3 bases: TGCGCCAGCAGCCTGAGCGGTATAGGCAATCAGCCCCAGCATTTT. It translates to CASSLSGIGNQPQHF.

This clonotype appeared many times. The chain recombines TRBV30 with TRBJ2-7; D not resolved. With 4 bases removed from V and 9 bases from J, the gap between germline ends came to 13 bases. The CDR3 loop spans 11 amino acids. The germline gives CDR1 GTSNPN, CDR2 SVGIG (reference sequence). This CDR3 is CAWKSGMAQYF. DNA for the CDR3: TGTGCCTGGAAAAGTGGGATGGCGCAGTACTTC. Full variable domain (remainder filled in from reference TRBV30 and TRBJ2-7): SQTIHQWPATLVQPVGSPLSLECTVEGTSNPNLYWYRQAAGRGLQLLFYSVGIGQISSEVPQNLSASRPQDRQFILSSKKLLLSDSGFYLCAWKSGMAQYFGPGTRLTVT.

The table lists this clonotype with many counts. The gene calls are TRBV12-3 or TRBV12-4 and TRBJ1-4, with D perhaps matching TRBD1 (6 bases). Trimming removed 3 bases from V and 8 bases from J, with 16 bases in between. This CDR3 spans 15 amino acids. As DNA, the CDR3 is TGTGCCAGCAGTTTGAGGACAGCTAAGTCCGAAAAACTGTTTTTT. Its translation: CASSLRTAKSEKLFF.

Ten or more counts support this clonotype. V usage is TRBV5-6 and J usage is TRBJ2-1, with D unresolved. Trimming took 2 bases from V and 2 from J, leaving 11 bases between them. This CDR3 region has 15 residues. The V gene's germline CDR1 is SGHDT and CDR2 YYEEEE. CDR3 sequence (DNA): TGTGCCAGCAGCTTAAGGGTTTTGACCTACAATGAGCAGTTCTTC. This gives the protein CASSLRVLTYNEQFF. Using reference TRBV5-6 and TRBJ2-1 for the parts outside the CDR3, the full variable domain is DAGVTQSPTHLIKTRGQQVTLRCSPKSGHDTVSWYQQALGQGPQFIFQYYEEEERQRGNFPDRFSGHQFPNYSSELNVNALLLGDSALYLCASSLRVLTYNEQFFGPGTRLTVL.

A few counts support this clonotype. The V gene is TRBV11-2, the J gene TRBJ1-6; weak D call: TRBD1 (6 bases). From germline, CDR1 is SGHAT and CDR2 FQNNGV. This CDR3 contains 15 residues. Between the trimmed V and J ends, which lost 5 bases and 6 bases, there was a span of 14 bases. The CDR3 DNA follows: TGTGCCAGCAGCCCCCGCACAGGGCTTAATTCACCCCTCCACTTT. Translation: CASSPRTGLNSPLHF.

This clonotype was seen a few times. The gene calls are TRBV11-3 and TRBJ2-1; TRBD2 might be the D (5 bases). The CDR3 runs 15 residues. Germline V gene data show CDR1 as SGHNT and CDR2 as YENEEA. Between the trimmed V and J ends, which lost 0 bases and 7 bases, there was a span of 13 bases. CDR3 residues: CASSLDQASWNEQFF. For the CDR3, the DNA is TGTGCCAGCAGCTTAGATCAGGCTAGCTGGAATGAGCAGTTCTTC.

The chain recombines TRBV7-9 with TRBJ1-1; D is unresolved. This CDR3 spans 12 amino acids. V was clipped by 1 base and J by 8 bases, with 8 bases between them. CDR1 and CDR2 (germline): SEHNR, FQNEAQ (reference sequence). The CDR3 sequence is CASSLVTGEAFF. The DNA of the CDR3 is TGTGCCAGCAGCTTAGTTACTGGGGAAGCTTTCTTT.

This clonotype was detected a few times. The chain is built from TRBV19 and TRBJ2-2; 12 nucleotides align to TRBD2. The CDR3 extends over 17 amino acids. V was clipped by 0 bases and J by 6 bases; unmatched bases: 5. The germline gives CDR1 LNHDA, CDR2 SQIVND (reference sequence). The CDR3 loop reads CASSIDLAGGLSGELFF. CDR3 DNA: TGTGCCAGTAGTATAGATCTAGCGGGAGGGTTATCCGGGGAGCTGTTTTTT.

This clonotype has more than one count but fewer than ten. The chain carries TRBV12-3 or TRBV12-4 and TRBJ1-5; D gene ambiguous. The CDR3 loop spans 13 amino acids. V was shortened by 3 bases and J by 6 bases, with 9 bases between the two germline ends. The DNA for the CDR3 is TGTGCCAGCAGTTTTGGGGAGGGTCAGCCCCAGCATTTT. Its translation: CASSFGEGQPQHF.

The chain has TRBV5-5 and TRBJ1-2; 7 positions match TRBD1. Germline values: CDR1 SGHKS, CDR2 YYEKEE (reference sequence). The CDR3 is 16 residues long. After removal of 4 bases from V and 7 bases from J, the junction contained 16 bases not matched to a gene. For the CDR3, the DNA is TGTGCCAGCAGCAAAACCGGGACAGTTTCTACCGGTGGCTACACCTTC. Residues: CASSKTGTVSTGGYTF.

This clonotype has ten or more counts. This sequence joins TRBV5-1 and TRBJ2-1; perhaps D is TRBD1 or TRBD2 (5 bases each). The CDR3 sequence is 15 residues long. Germline lookup yields CDR1 SGHRS and CDR2 YFSETQ. The V and J ends lost 0 bases and 4 bases respectively, with 11 bases between them. DNA for the CDR3: TGCGCCAGCAGCTTGGATGGGACCACATACAATGAGCAGTTCTTC. It specifies CASSLDGTTYNEQFF.

This clonotype has ten or more counts. The chain has TRBV28 and TRBJ1-2; D remains unclear. This CDR3 contains 13 residues. Trimming pared 7 bases from V and 0 bases from J, leaving 9 bases between. Germline-derived CDR1 and CDR2 are MDHEN and SYDVKM. CDR3: CASTNPANYGYTF. CDR3 nucleotides: TGTGCCAGCACTAATCCCGCTAACTATGGCTACACCTTC.

The chain combines TRBV7-9 with TRBJ2-2; D might be TRBD1 (6 bases). V was shortened by 5 bases and J by 4 bases, with 14 bases between the two germline ends. The germline V gene has CDR1 SEHNR and CDR2 FQNEAQ (reference sequence). The CDR3 is 15 residues long. Written as DNA, the CDR3 is TGTGCCAGCAGCCAAGAAGGGGGTAGCACCGGGGAGCTGTTTTTT. The encoded protein is CASSQEGGSTGELFF.

The chain joins TRBV24-1 to TRBJ1-1; the D is unclear. Germline CDR1 and CDR2: KGHDR and SFDVKD. The CDR3 length is 13 residues. Trimming left V 7 bases short and J 0 bases short, with 8 bases between. The CDR3 sequence is CATRDIMNTEAFF. The CDR3 coding sequence is TGTGCCACCAGAGACATCATGAACACTGAAGCTTTCTTT.

For this clonotype: One end of the junction varies from germline; a read error may be responsible. The CDR3 region has the DNA TGTGCCAGCAGTTCCGGAGGGTCGGATGGCTGCACCTTC. Translation: CASSSGGSDGCTF. This chain links TRBV12-3 or TRBV12-4 with TRBJ1-2; no clear D. The CDR3 has 13 amino acids.

This clonotype was seen only a few times. The genes are TRBV19 and TRBJ2-1; tentative D call: TRBD1 (6 bases). Per germline, CDR1 LNHDA and CDR2 SQIVND (reference sequence). CDR3 size: 15 residues. V lost 6 bases to trimming and J lost 6 bases, with 18 bases between them. The CDR3 reads CASSWGQGLGNEQFF. The CDR3 DNA reads TGTGCCAGTAGCTGGGGGCAGGGCCTCGGCAATGAGCAGTTCTTC.

In this sample, this clonotype turned up once. A much larger clone differs by one base, so this may be a read error. This chain uses TRBV11-2 with TRBJ2-5; 11 nucleotides agree with TRBD2. CDR3 size: 18 residues. From germline, CDR1 is SGHAT and CDR2 FQNNGV. Trimming removed 3 bases from V and 1 base from J; junction bases left unmatched: 10. The CDR3 region is CASSFRLAGPKLQETQYF. The CDR3 coding sequence is TGTGCCAGCAGCTTTAGACTAGCGGGACCTAAGCTCCAAGAGACCCAGTACTTC.

On this clonotype itself: This may arise from a read error, as a much more abundant clone is one base away. The chain is built from TRBV6-4 and TRBJ1-1, with D perhaps TRBD1 (5 bases). The CDR3 runs to 11 residues. Germline V gene data show CDR1 as MRHNA and CDR2 as SNTAGT. The CDR3 loop reads CVSRAGAEAFF. CDR3 DNA: TGTGTCAGCAGGGCGGGAGCTGAAGCTTTCTTT.

In its sample, this clonotype was seen many times. The chain recombines TRBV21-1 with TRBJ1-6; no DNA check was done on the table's D call, TRBD1. TRBV21-1 is a documented pseudogene. The CDR3 has 17 residues. CDR3 region: CASNVRQVEGLNSPLHF. The CDR3, as DNA: TGTGCCAGCAACGTTCGACAGGTCGAAGGATTGAATTCACCCCTCCACTTT.